This T cell receptor beta chain was observed in a study of beta chain features in type 1 diabetes. Trimming cost V 7 bases and J 0 bases; bases outside gene matches: 10. CDR1 and CDR2 from the germline V gene are SEHNR and FQNEAQ (reference sequence). The CDR3 consists of 16 residues. Note on this clone: What it recognizes is unknown.

Sorted CD4+ subsets: naive, central memory, regulatory, stem cell-like memory (CD45RO/CCR7/CD25/CD127/CD95/CD27 panel). General observations from the study: Naive, central memory and Treg TCRB repertoires seemed to resemble each other more closely in patients than they did in healthy donors. All four CD4+ subsets of Type 1 diabetes patients contained TCRB CDR3s that were moderately but significantly shorter.

The sequenced template was cDNA made from the entire isolated RNA. Assay used: immunoSEQ multiplex PCR; TCRdb lists only in-frame clones, some missing. Of a few hundred thousand clones listed, 8.5% to 10% were seen once; the top ten hold approximately 0.6%. The chain uses TRBV7-9 and TRBJ2-3, with 7 bases matching TRBD1. The origin of this receptor is a man aged 30 to 45 with type 1 diabetes. Sequencing was done on a sample of central memory CD4+ T cells from blood. CDR3 loop: CASTINRDSSTDTQYF. The CDR3 DNA reads TGTGCCAGCACCATAAACCGGGACAGTAGCACAGATACGCAGTATTTT. The entire variable domain, with the rest obtained from reference TRBV7-9 and TRBJ2-3, is as follows: DTGVSQNPRHKITKRGQNVTFRCDPISEHNRLYWYRQTLGQGPEFLTYFQNEAQLEKSRLLSDRFSAERPKGSFSTLEIQRTEQGDSAMYLCASTINRDSSTDTQYFGPGTRLTVL.